The source of this TCR beta chain is a study of shared clonotypes between healthy human individuals. V dropped 7 bases and J dropped 6; count of bases not matched to a gene: 5. Germline V gene lookup returns CDR1 SEHNR and CDR2 FQNEAQ (reference sequence). CDR3 length equals 12 residues. Assay: immunoSEQ multiplex PCR; the TCRdb copy retains only in-frame clones and omits some. Of around 2.3 million clones listed, approximately 96% are singletons. J is TRBJ1-1 and V is TRBV7-9; 7 positions match TRBD1. Sequencing was done on a sample of naive CD4+ T cells sorted from blood. Subset: CD45RA+ positively selected. The receptor's source is a man aged 18 to 29 in good health. The CDR3 DNA sequence: TGTGCCAGCAACCAGGGGGTTTCTGAAGCTTTCTTT. Translating gives CASNQGVSEAFF. Full variable domain (rest looked up from reference TRBV7-9 and TRBJ1-1): DTGVSQNPRHKITKRGQNVTFRCDPISEHNRLYWYRQTLGQGPEFLTYFQNEAQLEKSRLLSDRFSAERPKGSFSTLEIQRTEQGDSAMYLCASNQGVSEAFFGQGTRLTVV.